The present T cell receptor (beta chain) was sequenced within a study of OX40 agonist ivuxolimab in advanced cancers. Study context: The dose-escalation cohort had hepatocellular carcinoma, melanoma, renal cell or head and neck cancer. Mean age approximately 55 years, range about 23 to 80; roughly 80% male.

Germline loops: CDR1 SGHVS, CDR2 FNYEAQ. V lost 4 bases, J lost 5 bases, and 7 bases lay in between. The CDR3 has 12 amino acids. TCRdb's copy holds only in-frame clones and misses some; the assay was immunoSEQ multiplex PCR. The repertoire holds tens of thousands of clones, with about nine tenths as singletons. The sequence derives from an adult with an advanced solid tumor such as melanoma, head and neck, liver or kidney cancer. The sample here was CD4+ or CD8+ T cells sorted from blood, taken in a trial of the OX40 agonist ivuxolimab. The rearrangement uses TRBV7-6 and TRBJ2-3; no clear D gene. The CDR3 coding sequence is TGTGCCAGCAGCTCCATGGTAGATACGCAGTATTTT. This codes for CASSSMVDTQYF.